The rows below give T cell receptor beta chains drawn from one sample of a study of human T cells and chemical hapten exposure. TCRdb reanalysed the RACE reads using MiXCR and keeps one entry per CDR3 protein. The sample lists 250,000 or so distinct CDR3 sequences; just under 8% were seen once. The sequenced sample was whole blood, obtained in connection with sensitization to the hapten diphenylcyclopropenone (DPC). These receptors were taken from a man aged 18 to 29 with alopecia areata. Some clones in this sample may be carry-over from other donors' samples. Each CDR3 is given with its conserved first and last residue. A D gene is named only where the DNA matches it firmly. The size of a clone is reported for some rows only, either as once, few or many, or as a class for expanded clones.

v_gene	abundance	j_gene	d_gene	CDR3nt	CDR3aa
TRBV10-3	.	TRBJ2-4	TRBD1	TGTGCCATCAGTGAGAGGCCAGGGGGCCTTTTCGCCAAAAACATTCAGTACTTC	CAISERPGGLFAKNIQYF
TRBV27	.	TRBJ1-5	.	TGTGCCAGCAGTTTCGGGAGAGATCAGCCCCAGCATTTT	CASSFGRDQPQHF
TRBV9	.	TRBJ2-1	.	TGTGCCAGCAGCGTAGCTGGGGGGAATGAGCAGTTCTTC	CASSVAGGNEQFF
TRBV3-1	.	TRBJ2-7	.	TGTGCCAGCAGCCAATGGGAGAGGGAGCAGTACTTC	CASSQWEREQYF
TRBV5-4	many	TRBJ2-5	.	TGTGCCAGCAGCTTGGAAAGAACGGGGGGCGAGGGGACCCAGTACTTC	CASSLERTGGEGTQYF
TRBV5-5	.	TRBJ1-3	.	TGTGCCAGCAGCCGGACAGTCGACTCTGGAAACACCATATATTTT	CASSRTVDSGNTIYF
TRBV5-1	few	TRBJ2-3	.	TGCGCCAGCAGCTTGGCTAGGAGAGGTGACACAGATACGCAGTATTTT	CASSLARRGDTDTQYF
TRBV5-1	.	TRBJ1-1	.	TGCGCCAGCAGCTTGAGACTGGGGGGCGCGAACACTGAAGCTTTCTTT	CASSLRLGGANTEAFF
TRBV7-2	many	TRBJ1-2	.	TGTGCCAGCAGCTTTCGGACAGCATATGGCTACACCTTC	CASSFRTAYGYTF
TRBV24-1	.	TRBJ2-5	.	TGTGCCACCAGTGAAAGAGGGGAAGAGACCCAGTACTTC	CATSERGEETQYF